This T cell receptor (beta chain) was found in a study of cytomegalovirus exposure and HLA in healthy donors. This clone appeared a single time. Its specificity is unknown. Findings and caveats of the study: TCR beta chain V- and J-gene trimming was linked, in a later analysis, to a missense variant in DCLRE1C. Most TCR sequences showed up rarely, but some public TCRs showed up in many donors. Links to common viral pathogens appeared, in a later analysis, for several of the most significant clusters.

Trimming shortened V by 0 bases and J by 4 bases, and 9 bases separated the two germline ends. Per the germline V gene, CDR1 is GTSNPN and CDR2 is SVGIG (reference sequence). CDR3 length: 13 amino acids. PCR involved 60 Vbeta and 13 Jbeta primers. The method was immunoSEQ multiplex PCR; TCRdb's version includes in-frame clones alone and lacks a portion of them. Of around 41,000 clones listed, 60% to 75% are singletons. This sequence joins TRBV30 and TRBJ1-2, with unresolved D. What was sequenced was PBMCs. The clonotype originates from a man between 40 and 49 years old in good health and CMV-seronegative. The CDR3 bases are TGTGCCTGGAGTGTACTGGGAGGCTATGGCTACACCTTC. Amino acids: CAWSVLGGYGYTF.